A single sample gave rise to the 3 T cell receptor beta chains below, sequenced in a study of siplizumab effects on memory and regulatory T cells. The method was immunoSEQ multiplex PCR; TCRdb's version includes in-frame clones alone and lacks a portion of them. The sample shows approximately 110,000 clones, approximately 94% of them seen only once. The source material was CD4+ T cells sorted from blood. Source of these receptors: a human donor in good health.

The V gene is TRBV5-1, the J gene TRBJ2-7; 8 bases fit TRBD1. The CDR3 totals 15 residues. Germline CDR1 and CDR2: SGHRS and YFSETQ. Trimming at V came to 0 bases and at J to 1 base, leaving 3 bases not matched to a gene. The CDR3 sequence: CASSLGQGFSYEQYF. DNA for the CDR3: TGCGCCAGCAGCTTGGGACAGGGGTTTTCCTACGAGCAGTACTTC.

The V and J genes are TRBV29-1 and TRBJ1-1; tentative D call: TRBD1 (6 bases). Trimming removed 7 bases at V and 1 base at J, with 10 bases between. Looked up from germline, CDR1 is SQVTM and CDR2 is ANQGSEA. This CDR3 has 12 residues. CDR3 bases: TGCAGCGCCGCGACAGGGAACACTGAAGCTTTCTTT. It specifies CSAATGNTEAFF.

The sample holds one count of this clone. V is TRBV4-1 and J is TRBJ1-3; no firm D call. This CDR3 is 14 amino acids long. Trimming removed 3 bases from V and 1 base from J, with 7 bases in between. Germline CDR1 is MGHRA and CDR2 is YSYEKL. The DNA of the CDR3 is TGCGCCAGCAGCCATCAGCAGTCTGGAAACACCATATATTTT. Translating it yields CASSHQQSGNTIYF.